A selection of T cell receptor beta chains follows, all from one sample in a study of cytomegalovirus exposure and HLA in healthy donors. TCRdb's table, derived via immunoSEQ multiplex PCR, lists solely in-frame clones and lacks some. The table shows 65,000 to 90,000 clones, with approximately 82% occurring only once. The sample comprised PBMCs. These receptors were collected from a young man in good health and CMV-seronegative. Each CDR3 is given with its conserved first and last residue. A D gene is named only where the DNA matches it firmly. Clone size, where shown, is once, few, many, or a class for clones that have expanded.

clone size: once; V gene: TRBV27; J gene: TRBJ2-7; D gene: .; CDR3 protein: CASSLGQGDEQYF; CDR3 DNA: TGTGCCAGCAGTTTGGGGCAGGGCGACGAGCAGTACTTC
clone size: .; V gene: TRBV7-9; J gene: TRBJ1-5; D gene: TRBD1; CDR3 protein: CASSSLGGADQPQHF; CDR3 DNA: TGTGCCAGCAGCTCCCTAGGGGGCGCCGATCAGCCCCAGCATTTT
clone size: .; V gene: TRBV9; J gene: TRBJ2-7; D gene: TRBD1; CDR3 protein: CASSAAGTGFSYEQYF; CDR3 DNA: TGTGCCAGCAGCGCCGCCGGGACAGGGTTCTCCTACGAGCAGTACTTC
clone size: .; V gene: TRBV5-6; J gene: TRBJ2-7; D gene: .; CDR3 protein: CASSRAGEQYF; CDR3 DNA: TGTGCCAGCAGCCGGGCGGGCGAGCAGTACTTC
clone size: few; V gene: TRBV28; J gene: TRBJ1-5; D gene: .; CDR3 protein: CASSPPGFGNQPQHF; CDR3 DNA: TGTGCCAGCAGTCCCCCAGGGTTCGGGAATCAGCCCCAGCATTTT
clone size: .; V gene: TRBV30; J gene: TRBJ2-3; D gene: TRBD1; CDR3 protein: CAGTSGQITDTQYF; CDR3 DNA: TGTGCCGGGACATCGGGACAGATCACAGATACGCAGTATTTT
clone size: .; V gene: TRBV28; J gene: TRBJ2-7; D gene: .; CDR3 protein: CASSPIWNSYEQYF; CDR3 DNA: TGTGCCAGCAGTCCGATCTGGAACAGTTACGAGCAGTACTTC
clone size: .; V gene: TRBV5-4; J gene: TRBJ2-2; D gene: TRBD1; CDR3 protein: CASSLKGGQGAPWGSGELFF; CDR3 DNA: TGTGCCAGCAGCCTCAAAGGGGGACAGGGGGCTCCATGGGGTTCCGGGGAGCTGTTTTTT
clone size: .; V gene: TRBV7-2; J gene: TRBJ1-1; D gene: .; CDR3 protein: CASSFPLSGQRNTEAFF; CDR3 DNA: TGTGCCAGCAGCTTTCCGCTTTCAGGACAGAGGAACACTGAAGCTTTCTTT
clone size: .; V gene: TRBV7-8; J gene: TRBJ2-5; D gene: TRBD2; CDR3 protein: CASSYEWTSGETQYF; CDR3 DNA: TGTGCCAGCAGCTACGAGTGGACTAGCGGGGAGACCCAGTACTTC
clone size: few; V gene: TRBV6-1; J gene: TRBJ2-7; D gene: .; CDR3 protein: CASTWTSDPYEQYF; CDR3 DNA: TGTGCCAGCACCTGGACATCCGACCCCTACGAGCAGTACTTC
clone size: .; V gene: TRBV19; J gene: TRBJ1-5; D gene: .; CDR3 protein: CASQKHLNQPQHF; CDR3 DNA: TGTGCCAGCCAAAAACATCTTAATCAGCCCCAGCATTTT
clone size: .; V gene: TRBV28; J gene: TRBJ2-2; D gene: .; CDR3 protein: CASNSGTLNTGELFF; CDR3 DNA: TGTGCCAGCAACTCCGGGACTTTGAACACCGGGGAGCTGTTTTTT
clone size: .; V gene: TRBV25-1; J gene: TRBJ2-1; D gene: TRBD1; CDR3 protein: CASRGDSYNEQFF; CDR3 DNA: TGTGCCAGCAGGGGGGACAGCTACAATGAGCAGTTCTTC
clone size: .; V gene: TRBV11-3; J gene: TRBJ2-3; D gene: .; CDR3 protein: CASSSSSSSDKQYF; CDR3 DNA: TGTGCCAGCAGCTCGTCCTCTTCTAGCGATAAGCAGTATTTT